This T cell receptor (beta chain) is drawn from a study of response to subunit inactivated influenza vaccine. Overall study findings and caveats: A suggestion made by the authors is that each seasonal influenza vaccination recruits few new T cells.

Each CDR3 protein is one row after TCRdb ran MiXCR on the RT-PCR reads. The sample consists of more than 700,000 distinct CDR3 sequences, around 20% of them appearing once. This clonotype was seen a handful of times. As yet, its antigen is unknown. Sequencing used PBMCs from blood, obtained more than 4 days after vaccination. The source of this sequence is a man aged 50 or older who received an inactivated influenza vaccine.

The CDR3 DNA reads TGCAGTGCTAGCCCCTCTAGCGGGAGTGGGTATGAGCAGTTCTTC. This encodes CSASPSSGSGYEQFF. The rearrangement joins TRBV20-1 to TRBJ2-1; the match to TRBD2 covers 10 bases. V gave up 3 bases and J gave up 8 bases; unmatched junction bases: 10. In germline, CDR1 is DFQATT, CDR2 SNEGSKA (reference sequence). The CDR3 spans 15 residues.